This entry lists 8 T cell receptor beta chains sequenced from one sample in a study of T cells after yellow fever vaccination. TCRdb itself ran the 5' RACE reads through MiXCR, one entry per CDR3 protein. The sample has around 340,000 distinct CDR3 sequences; 8.7% are singletons. Here the sequenced sample was PBMCs, taken on the day of the first yellow fever vaccination. These receptors were obtained from a man aged 18 to 30 who received the YFV17D yellow fever vaccine.

This clonotype came up a few times. J is TRBJ1-5 and V is TRBV7-2; 7 positions agree with TRBD1. This CDR3 is built from 15 residues. The V gene end was trimmed by 0 bases and the J gene end by 10 bases; junction bases not matched to a gene: 9. Germline loops: CDR1 SGHTA, CDR2 FQGNSA. The CDR3 region is CASSLAIGGLFPQHF. CDR3 nucleotides: TGTGCCAGCAGCTTAGCCATAGGGGGCCTTTTTCCCCAGCATTTT.

V is TRBV5-1 and J is TRBJ2-5; D not certain. The CDR3 totals 15 residues. Per germline, CDR1 SGHRS and CDR2 YFSETQ. Trimming pared 0 bases from V and 2 bases from J, leaving 11 bases between. In nucleotides, the CDR3 is TGCGCCAGCAGCTTGGGCCCGAATATTCAAGAGACCCAGTACTTC. Its protein product is CASSLGPNIQETQYF. Drawing the rest from reference TRBV5-1 and TRBJ2-5, the complete variable domain is KAGVTQTPRYLIKTRGQQVTLSCSPISGHRSVSWYQQTPGQGLQFLFEYFSETQRNKGNFPGRFSGRQFSNSRSEMNVSTLELGDSALYLCASSLGPNIQETQYFGPGTRLLVL.

This rearrangement joins TRBV29-1 to TRBJ1-2; D call uncertain. V was trimmed by 1 base and J by 7 bases, leaving 13 bases between them. CDR1 is SQVTM, CDR2 ANQGSEA, per germline. The length of the CDR3 is 13 residues. CDR3 amino acids: CSVEGRYQGGYTF. Here the CDR3 DNA reads TGCAGCGTTGAAGGCAGGTACCAAGGTGGCTACACCTTC.

This clonotype was detected a few times. This chain uses TRBV4-1 with TRBJ2-5; D gene uncertain. Trimming stripped 0 bases from V and 7 bases from J, with 12 bases between. The germline V gene has CDR1 MGHRA and CDR2 YSYEKL. The CDR3 is made up of 14 amino acids. CDR3 sequence: CASSQEEVLGTQYF. The CDR3 DNA is TGCGCCAGCAGCCAAGAAGAGGTGTTGGGGACCCAGTACTTC.

This clonotype turned up a few times. The chain recombines TRBV6-1 with TRBJ2-7; 11 bases line up with TRBD1. Germline CDR1 is MNHNS and CDR2 is SASEGT. Trimming cost V 5 bases and J 2 bases; bases outside gene matches: 2. The length of the CDR3 is 14 residues. DNA for the CDR3: TGTGCCAGCAGTAGGGACAGGGGGGCCTACGAGCAGTACGTC. Amino acid sequence: CASSRDRGAYEQYV.

The V gene is TRBV7-9, the J gene TRBJ2-5, with D possibly being TRBD1 (5 bases). The V gene's germline CDR1 is SEHNR and CDR2 FQNEAQ (reference sequence). This CDR3 has 13 amino acids. Trimming removed 8 bases from V and 1 base from J, with 11 bases in between. For the CDR3, the DNA is TGTGCCAGCTCCAGGGTGCCCCAAGAGACCCAGTACTTC. This encodes CASSRVPQETQYF.

This chain connects TRBV7-2 to TRBJ1-6, with D perhaps TRBD1 (5 bases). CDR1 is SGHTA and CDR2 is FQGNSA in the germline V gene. The CDR3 totals 18 residues. Deletions cut 0 bases from V and 10 bases from J, with 22 bases between. CDR3: CASSLAPGGPGGWSPLHF. The CDR3 nucleotides read TGTGCCAGCAGCTTAGCCCCGGGGGGACCCGGAGGGTGGTCACCCCTCCACTTT.

V and J are TRBV6-2 or TRBV6-3 and TRBJ2-7, with 9 bases fitting TRBD1. The CDR3 sequence is 15 residues long. Germline assignment: CDR1 MNHEY and CDR2 SVGEGT. The V gene end was trimmed by 2 bases and the J gene end by 4 bases; junction bases not matched to a gene: 6. CDR3 sequence: CASSYLGTGRYEQYV. The CDR3 coding sequence is TGTGCCAGCAGTTACCTTGGGACAGGGAGATACGAGCAGTACGTC.